Below are 25 T cell receptor beta chains sequenced from a single sample in a study of cytomegalovirus exposure and HLA in healthy donors. The data were produced by immunoSEQ multiplex PCR, yet TCRdb's version contains in-frame clones alone and is incomplete. The table includes some 250,000 clones, around 87% detected once. What was sequenced was PBMCs. The receptors shown here come from a woman in her late teens or twenties in good health and CMV-seronegative.

Concerning this clone itself: The junction shows a germline mismatch at one end, possibly a read error. The chain uses TRBV14 and TRBJ2-1; no clear D. The CDR3 spans 13 residues. Germline V lookup: CDR1 SGHDN, CDR2 FVKESK. The CDR3 loop is CASSPYSHNEQFF. The CDR3 DNA is TGTGCCAGCAGCCCGTACTCCCACAATGAGCAGTTCTTC.

The genes are TRBV2 and TRBJ1-6; a possible D gene is TRBD1 (6 bases). The germline V and J ends were trimmed by 0 bases and 6 bases, with 9 bases remaining between them. CDR1 and CDR2 from the germline V gene are SNHLY and FYNNEI. The CDR3 extends over 15 amino acids. The CDR3 sequence: CASSEAGQRNSPLHF. Here the CDR3 DNA reads TGTGCCAGCAGTGAAGCGGGACAACGTAATTCACCCCTCCACTTT. The full variable domain, in which reference TRBV2 and TRBJ1-6 provide the parts outside the CDR3, is EPEVTQTPSHQVTQMGQEVILRCVPISNHLYFYWYRQILGQKVEFLVSFYNNEISEKSEIFDDQFSVERPDGSNFTLKIRSTKLEDSAMYFCASSEAGQRNSPLHFGNGTRLTVT.

This chain joins TRBV9 and TRBJ2-1; D may be TRBD2 (5 bases). Trimming removed 0 bases at V and 3 bases at J, with 10 bases between. This CDR3 is 15 amino acids long. CDR1 and CDR2 (germline): SGDLS, YYNGEE. The CDR3 sequence: CASSVGDRGYNEQFF. The CDR3, as DNA: TGTGCCAGCAGCGTAGGGGATCGGGGCTACAATGAGCAGTTCTTC.

The chain uses TRBV5-1 and TRBJ2-5; possibly TRBD2 for D (6 bases). Trimming took off 1 base at V and 2 bases at J, with 12 bases between the two ends. This CDR3 comprises 15 residues. Germline V lookup: CDR1 SGHRS, CDR2 YFSETQ. The CDR3 sequence is CASSLSGRRQETQYF. The CDR3 nucleotides are TGCGCCAGCAGCTTGTCAGGGAGGAGACAAGAGACCCAGTACTTC.

The rearrangement joins TRBV18 to TRBJ1-1; perhaps TRBD1 as D (6 bases). This CDR3 has 15 residues. With 2 bases removed from V and 2 bases from J, the gap between germline ends came to 12 bases. Germline CDR1 reads KGHSH; CDR2 reads LQKENI. The CDR3 nucleotides are TGTGCCAGCTCACCAGGGTTAGGGGGAAACACTGAAGCTTTCTTT. Translating gives CASSPGLGGNTEAFF.

V gene TRBV19 combines with J gene TRBJ2-7; TRBD1 might be the D (6 bases). With 5 bases removed from V and 2 bases from J, the gap between germline ends came to 10 bases. The CDR3 spans 13 residues. Germline-derived CDR1 and CDR2 are LNHDA and SQIVND (reference sequence). The CDR3 protein is CASSATGAYEQYF. CDR3 bases: TGTGCCAGTAGTGCGACAGGCGCCTACGAGCAGTACTTC. The full variable domain, with the rest looked up from reference TRBV19 and TRBJ2-7, is DGGITQSPKYLFRKEGQNVTLSCEQNLNHDAMYWYRQDPGQGLRLIYYSQIVNDFQKGDIAEGYSVSREKKESFPLTVTSAQKNPTAFYLCASSATGAYEQYFGPGTRLTVT.

This clone was counted a single time. The chain employs TRBV10-3 and TRBJ2-5, with 7 bases identical to TRBD1. This CDR3 is built from 13 residues. The J segment lost 1 base and the V segment lost 5 bases, leaving 1 base of the junction unmatched. Per germline, CDR1 ENHRY and CDR2 SYGVKD. CDR3 coding DNA: TGTGCCATCAGTACAGGGGTCCAAGAGACCCAGTACTTC. Its protein product is CAISTGVQETQYF.

The chain carries TRBV7-2 and TRBJ2-1; perhaps TRBD1 as D (5 bases). Per the germline V gene, CDR1 is SGHTA and CDR2 is FQGNSA. V gave up 1 base and J gave up 6 bases, with 10 bases separating them. The CDR3 runs to 14 residues. The DNA for the CDR3 is TGTGCCAGCAGCTTAGGTCAGGGCGGCAATGAGCAGTTCTTC. Its protein is CASSLGQGGNEQFF.

The J gene is TRBJ1-1, the V gene TRBV11-2; D may be TRBD1 (5 bases). Germline CDR1 SGHAT, CDR2 FQNNGV. The length of the CDR3 is 14 residues. V lost 4 bases to trimming and J lost 7 bases, with 16 bases between them. The CDR3 here is CASSYGGGSDEAFF. CDR3 DNA sequence: TGTGCCAGCAGCTATGGCGGGGGGAGCGATGAAGCTTTCTTT.

The chain combines TRBV7-6 with TRBJ2-1; TRBD2 agrees at 11 bases. The CDR3 covers 17 residues. Losses at the gene ends were 4 bases for V and 6 bases for J; bases not matched to a gene: 11. Germline lookup yields CDR1 SGHVS and CDR2 FNYEAQ. The CDR3 reads CASSSRLAGTRGNEQFF. CDR3 in DNA: TGTGCCAGCAGCTCCCGACTAGCGGGGACCAGGGGCAATGAGCAGTTCTTC.

This rearrangement joins TRBV5-1 to TRBJ2-5; no definite D call. V lost 0 bases to trimming and J lost 7 bases, with 13 bases between them. Per the germline V gene, CDR1 is SGHRS and CDR2 is YFSETQ. CDR3 length: 14 amino acids. CDR3 nucleotide sequence: TGCGCCAGCAGCTTGGGAGACTGGAGAGGGACCCAGTACTTC. Protein sequence: CASSLGDWRGTQYF.

V gene TRBV5-1 combines with J gene TRBJ2-1; TRBD2 matches at 13 bases. J lost 8 bases, V lost 3 bases, and 8 bases had no gene match. Germline V CDR1 and CDR2: SGHRS, YFSETQ. This CDR3 spans 16 amino acids. DNA for the CDR3: TGCGCCAGCAGCTCCAAAACTAGCGGGGGGGTCGATGAGCAGTTCTTC. Translation: CASSSKTSGGVDEQFF.

This clone was picked up a small number of times. The V and J genes are TRBV15 and TRBJ2-7, with 9 positions matching TRBD1. CDR3 length: 13 residues. V shed 5 bases, J shed 7 bases, and the junction held 6 bases outside the gene matches. From germline, CDR1 is LNHNV and CDR2 YYDKDF (reference sequence). The CDR3 sequence: CATSGGQGREQYF. CDR3 DNA: TGTGCCACCAGCGGGGGACAGGGAAGAGAGCAGTACTTC.

This sequence joins TRBV4-2 and TRBJ1-4; 8 bases map to TRBD1. Per the germline V gene, CDR1 is LGHNA and CDR2 is YNFKEQ. Trimming cost V 0 bases and J 7 bases; bases outside gene matches: 4. CDR3 length: 15 residues. The CDR3 nucleotides read TGTGCCAGCAGCCAAGAAACAGGGGGTAGTGAAAAACTGTTTTTT. This gives the protein CASSQETGGSEKLFF.

The chain employs TRBV28 and TRBJ2-3; no definite D call. The V gene lost 4 bases and the J gene lost 2 bases, with 7 bases spanning the gap. The V gene's germline CDR1 is MDHEN and CDR2 SYDVKM. There are 13 residues in the CDR3. CDR3 loop: CASSSRATDTQYF. DNA of the CDR3: TGTGCCAGCAGTTCGAGAGCCACAGATACGCAGTATTTT. The variable domain in full, with the rest retrieved from reference TRBV28 and TRBJ2-3, is DVKVTQSSRYLVKRTGEKVFLECVQDMDHENMFWYRQDPGLGLRLIYFSYDVKMKEKGDIPEGYSVSREKKERFSLILESASTNQTSMYLCASSSRATDTQYFGPGTRLTVL.

This clone was seen a few times. The chain carries TRBV2 and TRBJ2-7; tentative D call: TRBD2 (6 bases). Deletions cut 2 bases from V and 7 bases from J, with 18 bases between. This CDR3 has 15 residues. Germline assignment: CDR1 SNHLY and CDR2 FYNNEI. The CDR3 bases are TGTGCCAGCAGTGAAATCGGGGGTCGACTATCTGAGCAGTACGTC. Translated: CASSEIGGRLSEQYV.

V usage is TRBV4-1 and J usage is TRBJ1-2, with TRBD1 matching over 8 bases. Germline CDR1 reads MGHRA; CDR2 reads YSYEKL. Losses at the gene ends were 0 bases for V and 5 bases for J; bases not matched to a gene: 8. This CDR3 is built from 16 residues. CDR3 amino acids: CASSQESRQGRYGYTF. The CDR3 nucleotides read TGCGCCAGCAGCCAAGAATCCCGACAGGGGAGATATGGCTACACCTTC.

The chain recombines TRBV7-9 with TRBJ1-3; 8 bases are a match to TRBD1. The trim removed 2 bases at V and 2 bases at J, leaving 5 bases unmatched. CDR1 and CDR2 from the germline V gene are SEHNR and FQNEAQ (reference sequence). The CDR3 contains 16 residues. The CDR3 nucleotides read TGTGCCAGCAGCTTAAACCAGGGGGCTGCTGGAAACACCATATATTTT. It translates to CASSLNQGAAGNTIYF.

This sequence joins TRBV4-1 and TRBJ2-3; 13 nucleotides line up with TRBD2. V was clipped by 4 bases and J by 4 bases; unmatched bases: 2. The CDR3 is 15 amino acids. CDR1 MGHRA and CDR2 YSYEKL come from the germline V gene. CDR3 region: CASSRTSGGPDTQYF. The CDR3, as DNA: TGCGCCAGCAGCCGGACTAGCGGGGGACCAGATACGCAGTATTTT.

The gene calls are TRBV28 and TRBJ1-6; TRBD1 is a possible D gene (6 bases). Germline loops: CDR1 MDHEN, CDR2 SYDVKM. The germline V and J ends were trimmed by 7 bases and 3 bases, with 10 bases remaining between them. This CDR3 is 14 amino acids long. The CDR3, as DNA: TGTGCCAGCACTCAGGACAGCTATAATTCACCCCTCCACTTT. Translated: CASTQDSYNSPLHF.

The chain uses TRBV5-6 and TRBJ2-7; unclear D gene. CDR3 size: 16 residues. Germline V gene sequence: CDR1 SGHDT, CDR2 YYEEEE. Trimming pared 4 bases from V and 1 base from J, leaving 18 bases between. The CDR3 DNA reads as TGTGCCAGCAGCACTCGTGACACGGTTCCTTCCTACGAGCAGTACTTC. This gives the protein CASSTRDTVPSYEQYF. The full variable domain, with the rest looked up from reference TRBV5-6 and TRBJ2-7, is DAGVTQSPTHLIKTRGQQVTLRCSPKSGHDTVSWYQQALGQGPQFIFQYYEEEERQRGNFPDRFSGHQFPNYSSELNVNALLLGDSALYLCASSTRDTVPSYEQYFGPGTRLTVT.

CDR3 sequence reads: CASGGHNSNQPQHF. CDR3 in DNA: TGTGCCAGCGGGGGACATAATAGCAATCAGCCCCAGCATTTT. The chain links TRBV16 to TRBJ1-5, with D possibly matching TRBD1 (6 bases). V lost 8 bases and J lost 0, with 11 bases in between. This CDR3 has 14 residues. Germline CDR1 is KGHSY and CDR2 is FQNENV.

This clone has a handful of counts. CDR3 coding DNA: TGTGCCAGCAGGGACAGGGCGGGTCAGGAAGAAAAACTGTTTTTT. Amino acid sequence: CASRDRAGQEEKLFF. This chain connects TRBV7-2 to TRBJ1-4, with TRBD1 identical over 8 bases. CDR3 size: 15 residues. In germline, CDR1 is SGHTA, CDR2 FQGNSA. V trimming: 6 bases; J trimming: 8 bases; junction bases outside the gene matches: 11.

The chain couples TRBV7-3 to TRBJ2-1, with no clear D. The CDR3 has 13 amino acids. Germline loops: CDR1 SGHTA, CDR2 FQGTGA. Trimming cost V 1 base and J 8 bases, with 9 bases left between them. The chain's CDR3 is CASSLNLQDEQFF. The CDR3 DNA follows: TGTGCCAGCAGCTTAAACCTCCAGGATGAGCAGTTCTTC.

The V call is TRBV19, the J call TRBJ2-7; 7 bases match TRBD1. The CDR3 is 14 amino acids. CDR1 is LNHDA, CDR2 SQIVND, per germline (reference sequence). The V and J ends lost 3 bases and 3 bases, in that order; junction bases with no gene match: 5. The CDR3 sequence is CASSMWTGDYEQYF. The CDR3 bases are TGTGCCAGTAGTATGTGGACAGGAGACTACGAGCAGTACTTC.